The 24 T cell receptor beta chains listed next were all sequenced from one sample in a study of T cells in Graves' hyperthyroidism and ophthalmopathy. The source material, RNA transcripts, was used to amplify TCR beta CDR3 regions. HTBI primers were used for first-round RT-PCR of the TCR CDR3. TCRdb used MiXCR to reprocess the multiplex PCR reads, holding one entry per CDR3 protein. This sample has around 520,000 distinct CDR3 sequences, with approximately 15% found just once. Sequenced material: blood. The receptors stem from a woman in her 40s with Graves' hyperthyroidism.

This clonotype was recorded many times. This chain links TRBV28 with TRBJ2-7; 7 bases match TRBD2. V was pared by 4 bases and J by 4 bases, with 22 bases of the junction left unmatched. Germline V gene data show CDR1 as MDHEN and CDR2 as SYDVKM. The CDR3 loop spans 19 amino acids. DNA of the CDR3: TGTGCCAGCAGTTCCCCGGGCCTAGCGGTCCCTTCGAGGCGGTACGAGCAGTACTTC. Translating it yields CASSSPGLAVPSRRYEQYF.

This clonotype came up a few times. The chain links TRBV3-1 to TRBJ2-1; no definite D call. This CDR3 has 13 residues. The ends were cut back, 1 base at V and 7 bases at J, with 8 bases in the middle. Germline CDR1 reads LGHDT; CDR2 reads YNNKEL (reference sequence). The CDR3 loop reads CASSQVDVNEQFF. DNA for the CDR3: TGTGCCAGCAGCCAAGTTGACGTTAATGAGCAGTTCTTC.

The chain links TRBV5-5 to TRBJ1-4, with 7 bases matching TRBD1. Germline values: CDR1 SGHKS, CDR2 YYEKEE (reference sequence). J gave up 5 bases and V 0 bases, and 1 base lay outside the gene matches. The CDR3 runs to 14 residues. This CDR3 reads CASSLGDSNEKLFF. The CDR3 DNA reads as TGTGCCAGCAGCTTGGGGGACAGCAATGAAAAACTGTTTTTT.

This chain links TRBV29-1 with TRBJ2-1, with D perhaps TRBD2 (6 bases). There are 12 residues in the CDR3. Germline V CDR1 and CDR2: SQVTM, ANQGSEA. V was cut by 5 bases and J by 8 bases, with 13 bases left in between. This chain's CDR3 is CSVRRGGDEQFF. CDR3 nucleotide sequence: TGCAGCGTTCGAAGAGGAGGGGATGAGCAGTTCTTC.

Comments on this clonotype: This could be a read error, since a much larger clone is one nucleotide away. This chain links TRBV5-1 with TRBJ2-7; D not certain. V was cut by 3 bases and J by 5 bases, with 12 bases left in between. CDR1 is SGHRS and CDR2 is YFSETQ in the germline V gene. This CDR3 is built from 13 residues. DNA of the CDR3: TGCGCCAGCAGCTCGGCAGGAGCCCACGAGCAGTACTTC. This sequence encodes CASSSAGAHEQYF.

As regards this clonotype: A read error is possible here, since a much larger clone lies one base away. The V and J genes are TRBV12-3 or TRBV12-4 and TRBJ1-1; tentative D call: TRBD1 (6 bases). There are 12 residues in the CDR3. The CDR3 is CAGSSDSREAFF. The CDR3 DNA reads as TGTGCCGGCAGTTCGGACAGCCGTGAAGCTTTCTTT.

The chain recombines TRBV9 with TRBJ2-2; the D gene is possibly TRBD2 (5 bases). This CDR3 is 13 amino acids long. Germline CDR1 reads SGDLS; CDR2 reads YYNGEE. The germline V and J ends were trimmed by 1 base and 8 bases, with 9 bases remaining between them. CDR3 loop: CASSVTADGELFF. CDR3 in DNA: TGTGCCAGCAGCGTAACAGCGGATGGGGAGCTGTTTTTT.

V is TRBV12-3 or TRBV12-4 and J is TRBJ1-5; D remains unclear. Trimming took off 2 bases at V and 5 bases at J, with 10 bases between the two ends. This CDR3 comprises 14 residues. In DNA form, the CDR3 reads TGTGCCAGCAGTTTAACCCTCGGATATCAGCCCCAGCATTTT. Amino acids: CASSLTLGYQPQHF.

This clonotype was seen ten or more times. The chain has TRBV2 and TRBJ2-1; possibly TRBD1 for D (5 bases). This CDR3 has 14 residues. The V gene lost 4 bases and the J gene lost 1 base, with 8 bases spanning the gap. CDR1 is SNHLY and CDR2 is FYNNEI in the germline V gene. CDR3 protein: CASSARASYNEQFF. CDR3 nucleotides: TGTGCCAGCAGTGCCAGGGCATCCTACAATGAGCAGTTCTTC.

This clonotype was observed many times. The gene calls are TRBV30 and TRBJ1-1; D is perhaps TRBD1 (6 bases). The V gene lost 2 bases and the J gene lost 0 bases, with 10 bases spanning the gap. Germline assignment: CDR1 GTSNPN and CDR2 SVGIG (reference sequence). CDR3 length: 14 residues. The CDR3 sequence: CAWSSRTVNTEAFF. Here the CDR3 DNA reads TGTGCCTGGAGTTCCCGGACAGTGAACACTGAAGCTTTCTTT.

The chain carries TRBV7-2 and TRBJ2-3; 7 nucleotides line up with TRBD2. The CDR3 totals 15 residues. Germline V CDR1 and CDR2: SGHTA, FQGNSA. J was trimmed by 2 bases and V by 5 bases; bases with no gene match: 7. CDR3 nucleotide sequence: TGTGCCAGCAGCCCCATGGGGGGGATCACAGATACGCAGTATTTT. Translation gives CASSPMGGITDTQYF.

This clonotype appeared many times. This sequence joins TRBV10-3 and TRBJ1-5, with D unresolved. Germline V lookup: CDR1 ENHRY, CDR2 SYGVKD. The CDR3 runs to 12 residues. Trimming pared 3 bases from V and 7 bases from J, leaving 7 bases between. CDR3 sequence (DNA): TGTGCCATCAGTGACACTAGCCAGCCCCAGCATTTT. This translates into CAISDTSQPQHF.

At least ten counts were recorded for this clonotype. The CDR3, as DNA: TGTGCCATCAGTGGGACAGAAGAGACCCAGTACTTC. Residues: CAISGTEETQYF. The rearrangement joins TRBV10-3 to TRBJ2-5; TRBD1 might be the D (6 bases). Per the germline V gene, CDR1 is ENHRY and CDR2 is SYGVKD. The CDR3 loop spans 12 amino acids. Trimming cost V 4 bases and J 3 bases, with 6 bases left between them.

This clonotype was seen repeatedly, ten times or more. The CDR3 loop is CSAGLAGVYEQFF. In nucleotides, the CDR3 is TGCAGTGCCGGACTAGCGGGAGTCTATGAGCAGTTCTTC. The gene calls are TRBV20-1 and TRBJ2-1, with 13 bases that match TRBD2. The CDR3 totals 13 residues. V lost 6 bases and J lost 8; bases outside the gene matches: 4. Germline V gene data show CDR1 as DFQATT and CDR2 as SNEGSKA (reference sequence).

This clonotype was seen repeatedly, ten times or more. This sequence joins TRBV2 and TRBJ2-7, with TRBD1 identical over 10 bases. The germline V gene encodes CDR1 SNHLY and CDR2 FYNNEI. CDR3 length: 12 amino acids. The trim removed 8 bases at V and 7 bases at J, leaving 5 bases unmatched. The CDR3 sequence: CASRTGGEEQYF. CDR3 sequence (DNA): TGTGCCAGCCGGACAGGGGGAGAGGAGCAGTACTTC. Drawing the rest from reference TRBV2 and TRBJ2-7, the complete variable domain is EPEVTQTPSHQVTQMGQEVILRCVPISNHLYFYWYRQILGQKVEFLVSFYNNEISEKSEIFDDQFSVERPDGSNFTLKIRSTKLEDSAMYFCASRTGGEEQYFGPGTRLTVT.

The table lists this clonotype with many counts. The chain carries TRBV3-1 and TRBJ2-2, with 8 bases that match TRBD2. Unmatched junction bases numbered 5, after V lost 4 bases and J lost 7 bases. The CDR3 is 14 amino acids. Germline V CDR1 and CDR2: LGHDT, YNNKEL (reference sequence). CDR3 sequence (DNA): TGTGCCAGCAGCCCGGGACTAGAGATCGGGGAGCTGTTTTTT. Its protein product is CASSPGLEIGELFF.

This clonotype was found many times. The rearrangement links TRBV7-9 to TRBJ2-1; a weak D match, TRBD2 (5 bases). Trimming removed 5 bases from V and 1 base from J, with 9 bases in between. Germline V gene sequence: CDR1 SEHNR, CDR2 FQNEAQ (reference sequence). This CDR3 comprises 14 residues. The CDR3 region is CASSRTESYNEQFF. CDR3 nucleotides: TGTGCCAGCAGCCGGACTGAGTCCTACAATGAGCAGTTCTTC.

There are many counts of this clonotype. The CDR3 DNA reads TGTGCCAGCAGCTTAGGGGTTACGGGGAGCTCCTACAATGAGCAGTTCTTC. Translating it yields CASSLGVTGSSYNEQFF. The rearrangement links TRBV11-2 to TRBJ2-1; maybe TRBD2 (5 bases). Germline V lookup: CDR1 SGHAT, CDR2 FQNNGV. The CDR3 loop spans 17 amino acids. Trimming took 1 base from V and 0 from J, leaving 13 bases between them.

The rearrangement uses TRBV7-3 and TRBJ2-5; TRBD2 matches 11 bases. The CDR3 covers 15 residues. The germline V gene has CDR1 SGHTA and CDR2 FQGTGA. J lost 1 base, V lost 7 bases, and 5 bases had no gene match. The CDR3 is CASNRLAGTQETQYF. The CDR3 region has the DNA TGTGCCAGCAACAGACTAGCGGGGACCCAAGAGACCCAGTACTTC.

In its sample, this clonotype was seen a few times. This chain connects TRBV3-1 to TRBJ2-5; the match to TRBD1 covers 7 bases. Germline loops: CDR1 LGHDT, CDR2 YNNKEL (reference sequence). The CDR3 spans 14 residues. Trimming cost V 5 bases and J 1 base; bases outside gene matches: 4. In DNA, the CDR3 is TGTGCCAGCAGCGGTGGGACAGCCCAAGAGACCCAGTACTTC. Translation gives CASSGGTAQETQYF.

The CDR3 bases are TGCAGTGCTACCACAGGGATAGTGGATCAGCCCCAGCATTTT. Its protein is CSATTGIVDQPQHF. V gene TRBV20-1 combines with J gene TRBJ1-5; maybe TRBD1 (6 bases). V lost 4 bases, J lost 5 bases, and 15 bases lay in between. The CDR3 length is 14 residues. Germline-derived CDR1 and CDR2 are DFQATT and SNEGSKA (reference sequence).

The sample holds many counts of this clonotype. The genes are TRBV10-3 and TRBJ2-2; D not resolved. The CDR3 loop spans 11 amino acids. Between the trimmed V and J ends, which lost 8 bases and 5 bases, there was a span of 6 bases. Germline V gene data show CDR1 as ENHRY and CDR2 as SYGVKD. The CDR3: CAIGMTGELFF. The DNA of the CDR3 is TGTGCCATCGGGATGACCGGGGAGCTGTTTTTT.

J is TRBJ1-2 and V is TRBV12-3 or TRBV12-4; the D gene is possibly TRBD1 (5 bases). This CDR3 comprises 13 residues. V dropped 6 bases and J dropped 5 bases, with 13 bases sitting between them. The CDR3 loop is CASSHGTFYGYTF. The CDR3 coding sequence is TGTGCCAGCAGCCACGGGACTTTTTATGGCTACACCTTC.

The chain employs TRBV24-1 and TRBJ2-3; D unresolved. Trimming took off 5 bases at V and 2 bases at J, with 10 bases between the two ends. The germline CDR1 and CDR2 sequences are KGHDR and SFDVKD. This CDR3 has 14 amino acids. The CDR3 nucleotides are TGTGCCACCAGTGCCCAGATATCCACAGATACGCAGTATTTT. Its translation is CATSAQISTDTQYF.